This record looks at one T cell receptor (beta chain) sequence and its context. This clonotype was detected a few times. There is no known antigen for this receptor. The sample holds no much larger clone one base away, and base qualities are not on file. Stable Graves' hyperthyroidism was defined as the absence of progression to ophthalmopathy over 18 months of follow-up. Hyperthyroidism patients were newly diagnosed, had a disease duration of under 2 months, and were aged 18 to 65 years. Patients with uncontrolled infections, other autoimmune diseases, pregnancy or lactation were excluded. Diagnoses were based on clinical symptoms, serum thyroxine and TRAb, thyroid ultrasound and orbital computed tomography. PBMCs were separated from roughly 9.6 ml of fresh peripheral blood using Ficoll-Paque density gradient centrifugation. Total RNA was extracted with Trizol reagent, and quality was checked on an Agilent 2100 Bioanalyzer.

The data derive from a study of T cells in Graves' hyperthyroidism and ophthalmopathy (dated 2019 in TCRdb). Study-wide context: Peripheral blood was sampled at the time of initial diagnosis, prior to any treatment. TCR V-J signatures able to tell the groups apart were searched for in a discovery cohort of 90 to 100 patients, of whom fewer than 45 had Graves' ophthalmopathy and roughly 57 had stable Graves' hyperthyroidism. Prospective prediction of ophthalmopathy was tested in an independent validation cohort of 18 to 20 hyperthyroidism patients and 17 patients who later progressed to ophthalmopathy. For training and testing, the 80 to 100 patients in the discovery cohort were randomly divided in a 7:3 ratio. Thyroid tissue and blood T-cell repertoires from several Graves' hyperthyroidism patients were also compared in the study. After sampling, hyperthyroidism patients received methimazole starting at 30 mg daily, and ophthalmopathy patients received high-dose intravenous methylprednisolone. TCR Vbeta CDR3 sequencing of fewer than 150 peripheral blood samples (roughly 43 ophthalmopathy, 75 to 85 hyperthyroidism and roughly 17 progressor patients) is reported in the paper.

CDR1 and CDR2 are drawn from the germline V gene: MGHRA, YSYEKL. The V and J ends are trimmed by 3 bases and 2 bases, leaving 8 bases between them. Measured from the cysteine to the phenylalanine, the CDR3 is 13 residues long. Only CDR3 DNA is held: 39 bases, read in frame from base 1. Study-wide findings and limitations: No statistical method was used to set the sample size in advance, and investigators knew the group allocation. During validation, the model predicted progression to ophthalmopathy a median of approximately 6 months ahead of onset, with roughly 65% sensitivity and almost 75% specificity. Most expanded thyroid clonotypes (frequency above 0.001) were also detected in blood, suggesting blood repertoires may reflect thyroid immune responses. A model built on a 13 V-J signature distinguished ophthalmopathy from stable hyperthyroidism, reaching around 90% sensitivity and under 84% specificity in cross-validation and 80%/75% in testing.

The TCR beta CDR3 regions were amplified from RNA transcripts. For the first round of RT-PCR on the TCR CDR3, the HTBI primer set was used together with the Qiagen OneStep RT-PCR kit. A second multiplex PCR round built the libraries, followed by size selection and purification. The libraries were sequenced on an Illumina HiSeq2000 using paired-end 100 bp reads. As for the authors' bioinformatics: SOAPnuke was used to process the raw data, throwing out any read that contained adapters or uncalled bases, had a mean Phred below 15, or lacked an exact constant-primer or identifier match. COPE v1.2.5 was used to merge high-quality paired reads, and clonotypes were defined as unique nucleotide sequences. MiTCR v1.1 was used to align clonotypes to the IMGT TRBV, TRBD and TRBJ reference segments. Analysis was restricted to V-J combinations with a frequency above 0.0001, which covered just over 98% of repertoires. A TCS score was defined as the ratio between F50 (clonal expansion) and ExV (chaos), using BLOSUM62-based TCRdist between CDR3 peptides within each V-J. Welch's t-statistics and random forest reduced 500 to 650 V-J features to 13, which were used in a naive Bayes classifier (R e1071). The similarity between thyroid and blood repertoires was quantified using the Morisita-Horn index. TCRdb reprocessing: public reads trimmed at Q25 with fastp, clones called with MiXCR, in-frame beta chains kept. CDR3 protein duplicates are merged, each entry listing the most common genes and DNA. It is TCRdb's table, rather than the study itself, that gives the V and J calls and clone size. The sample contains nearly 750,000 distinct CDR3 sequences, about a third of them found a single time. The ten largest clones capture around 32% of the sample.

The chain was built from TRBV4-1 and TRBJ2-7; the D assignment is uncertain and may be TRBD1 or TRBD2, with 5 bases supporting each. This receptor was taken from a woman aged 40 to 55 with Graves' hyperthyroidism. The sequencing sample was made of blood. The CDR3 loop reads CASSQGEPYEQYF. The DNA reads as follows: TGCGCCAGCAGCCAGGGGGAGCCCTACGAGCAGTACTTC.